The rows below give T cell receptor beta chains drawn from one sample of a study of beta chain features in type 1 diabetes. Produced via immunoSEQ multiplex PCR; TCRdb's table is partial and in-frame only. The sample has around 500,000 clones, around 10% seen once. The sample consisted of naive CD4+ T cells from blood. The receptors were gathered from a woman under 30 in good health. The conserved cysteine and the conserved F or W are not part of the CDR3 here.

v_call | cdr3_aa
TRBV4-3 | ASSQDDRQETQY
TRBV7-3 | ASRKRGSKPQH
TRBV7-8 | ASSALYRDLKYTEAF
TRBV7-9 | ASSLVGNSPLH
TRBV25-1 | ASSPGQFRTNEKLF
TRBV28 | ASSWAPVTPQH
TRBV4-3 | ASSQGRIATYEQY
TRBV5-6 | ASSLRVGTTDTQY
TRBV4-1 | ASSQPSGGVQPQH
TRBV2 | ASKLAENTGELF
TRBV7-9 | ASSTRTGSDTQY
TRBV7-9 | ASSLRGDTEAF
TRBV7-7 | ASSLGWLDEQF
TRBV5-4 | ASSLASEADTQY
TRBV10-2 | ASRDTASTDTQY
TRBV30 | AWSVGQAKNIQY
TRBV7-9 | ASSVTGASSYNSPLH
TRBV19 | ASSDSLAKNIQY
TRBV30 | AWSDGSSETQY
TRBV28 | ASSLATSGATDTQY
TRBV7-2 | ASSLTTGFQETQY
TRBV5-1 | ASSRTGDTEAF
TRBV7-3 | ASSFQRGQETQY
TRBV29-1 | SVPDRGPGYT
TRBV14 | ASSQYRVEQY
TRBV7-2 | ASSLVSDTEAF
TRBV29-1 | SVESRLAGDYNEQF
TRBV18 | ASSPQGLAGGQTQY
TRBV6-6 | ASSYQWDREQF
TRBV10-3 | AISGPNSPLH
TRBV7-9 | ASSFQREKQF
TRBV30 | AWSVTNDQPQH